Here is one TCR beta chain with its context. Antigen specificity is unknown. Unique molecular identifiers had been added to the TCR beta cDNA libraries. MiXCR, run by TCRdb on the PCR reads, gives a single entry per CDR3 protein. Among about 460,000 distinct CDR3 sequences listed, less than 45% were seen once. Germline assignment: CDR1 SGHTA and CDR2 FQGNSA. V lost 1 base, J lost 4 bases, and 14 bases lay in between. The CDR3 totals 16 residues. The sample belongs to a study of post-analysis software for immune sequencing data. Study observations and caveats: Four or five TRBV segments, TRBV5-6, TRBV5-1 and TRBV20-1 among them, were found more frequent in patients than controls.

The TCR sequence derives from a girl under 18 with multiple sclerosis. The source material was blood. The chain couples TRBV7-2 to TRBJ2-1, with D maybe TRBD1 (6 bases). The CDR3 DNA sequence: TGTGCCAGCAGCTTAGAGCCACAGGGTTCTTACAATGAGCAGTTCTTC. This encodes CASSLEPQGSYNEQFF.